The T cell receptor beta chain under discussion was sequenced for a study of T cell repertoires in cytomegalovirus infection. The study, taken as a whole, reports: Dominating the ex vivo response were TCR beta clonotypes that were CMV-specific and HLA-C-restricted.

MiXCR, applied by TCRdb to the reads, yields one record per CDR3 protein. Of hundreds of thousands of distinct CDR3 sequences detected, around 10% appear once; the ten largest clones hold around 2.5%. This clonotype was detected many times. Its antigen is not known. Trimming pared 2 bases from V and 5 bases from J, leaving 6 bases between. CDR1 and CDR2 from the germline V gene are MNHEY and SVGEGT. This CDR3 is built from 12 residues. Input material: PBMCs. The TCR comes from a human donor in good health (CMV status not recorded). Some clones in this sample may be carry-over from other donors' samples. The V call is TRBV6-2 or TRBV6-3, the J call TRBJ1-1; D ambiguous. The CDR3 DNA is TGTGCCAGCAGTTACAGAGTAACTGAAGCTTTCTTT. Translated: CASSYRVTEAFF.